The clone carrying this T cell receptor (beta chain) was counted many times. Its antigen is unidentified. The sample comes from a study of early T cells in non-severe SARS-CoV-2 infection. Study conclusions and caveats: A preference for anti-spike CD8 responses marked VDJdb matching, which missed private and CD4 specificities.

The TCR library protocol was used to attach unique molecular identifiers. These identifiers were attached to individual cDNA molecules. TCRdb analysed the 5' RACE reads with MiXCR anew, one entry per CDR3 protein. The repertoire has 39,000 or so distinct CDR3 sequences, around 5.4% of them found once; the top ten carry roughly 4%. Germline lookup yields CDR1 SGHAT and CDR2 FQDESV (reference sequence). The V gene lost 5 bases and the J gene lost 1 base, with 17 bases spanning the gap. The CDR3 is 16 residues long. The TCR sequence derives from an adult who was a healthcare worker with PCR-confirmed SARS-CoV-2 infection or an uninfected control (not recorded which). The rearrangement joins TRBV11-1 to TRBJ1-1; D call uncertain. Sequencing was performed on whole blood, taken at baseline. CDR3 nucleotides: TGTGCCAGCAGCCCGAGGGCCCGGGCGACGAACACTGAAGCTTTCTTT. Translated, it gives CASSPRARATNTEAFF.